The next 7 T cell receptor beta chains were all read from a single sample in a study of shared clonotypes between healthy human individuals. Assay: immunoSEQ multiplex PCR; the TCRdb copy retains only in-frame clones and omits some. The sample yields about 960,000 clones, less than 85% seen once. Specimen: memory CD4+ T cells sorted from blood. Stated subset: CD45RA-negative fraction. Receptors originate from a young man in good health.

The chain carries TRBV19 and TRBJ1-5; D ambiguous. Trimming took off 9 bases at V and 0 bases at J, with 12 bases between the two ends. The CDR3 consists of 14 residues. In germline, CDR1 is LNHDA, CDR2 SQIVND (reference sequence). For the CDR3, the DNA is TGTGCCAGCAGAACCTTATATAGCAATCAGCCCCAGCATTTT. Translated: CASRTLYSNQPQHF.

This chain links TRBV6-1 with TRBJ2-7; D is unclear. Germline CDR1 is MNHNS and CDR2 is SASEGT. This CDR3 spans 11 amino acids. V lost 5 bases and J 5 bases, leaving 7 bases between the germline ends. The CDR3 sequence: CASSLLNEQYF. Here the CDR3 DNA reads TGTGCCAGCAGTCTACTCAACGAGCAGTACTTC.

This sequence joins TRBV6-5 and TRBJ2-5; TRBD2 matches 14 bases. The CDR3 is 15 amino acids. Germline values: CDR1 MNHEY, CDR2 SVGAGI. V gave up 8 bases and J gave up 4 bases; unmatched junction bases: 6. The CDR3 reads CASRRLAGGVETQYF. The CDR3 nucleotides are TGTGCCAGCCGTAGACTAGCGGGAGGGGTAGAGACCCAGTACTTC.

The table lists this clone with a count of one. The chain combines TRBV5-1 with TRBJ2-7; D gene unclear. Per germline, CDR1 SGHRS and CDR2 YFSETQ. The ends were cut back, 0 bases at V and 3 bases at J, with 10 bases in the middle. The CDR3 length is 14 residues. The CDR3 DNA sequence: TGCGCCAGCAGCTTGGACGGCAGAAACTACGAGCAGTACTTC. It yields the protein CASSLDGRNYEQYF.

This CDR3 is CASSPGSGESAAFF. CDR3 nucleotide sequence: TGTGCCAGCAGCCCCGGGTCAGGGGAAAGCGCAGCTTTCTTT. The chain has TRBV9 and TRBJ1-1; perhaps TRBD1 as D (6 bases). The CDR3 extends over 14 amino acids. Trimming stripped 4 bases from V and 10 bases from J, with 20 bases between. Germline V CDR1 and CDR2: SGDLS, YYNGEE.

Comment on this clone: The same CDR3 can be traced to other DNA sequences in this sample. This sequence joins TRBV5-1 and TRBJ1-1, with no clear D. V dropped 0 bases and J dropped 0 bases, with 9 bases sitting between them. The CDR3 is 15 amino acids. Germline V gene data show CDR1 as SGHRS and CDR2 as YFSETQ. CDR3 sequence reads: CASSLVGGLNTEAFF. The CDR3 bases are TGCGCCAGCAGCTTGGTCGGCGGGTTGAACACTGAAGCTTTCTTT.

This clone was seen more than once but under ten times. The V gene is TRBV5-1, the J gene TRBJ1-1; D unresolved. CDR1 is SGHRS and CDR2 is YFSETQ in the germline V gene. The CDR3 has 14 residues. Trimming stripped 4 bases from V and 4 bases from J, with 14 bases between. The CDR3 DNA reads TGCGCCAGCAGCCCAGTCCCCCCCCTCACTGAAGCTTTCTTT. Amino acid sequence: CASSPVPPLTEAFF.